This T cell receptor beta chain was captured by sequencing in a study of blood T cells in healthy people across ages. Background on the study: There was about one barcoded beta molecule captured by template switching per two T cells.

Each donor gave ten milliliters of peripheral blood. The CDR3 totals 16 residues. A J-beta primer mix and a sample-barcoded 5' primer were used in a second PCR of about 7 to 12 cycles. Every cDNA was tagged by a template-switch adaptor with 12 random nucleotides. TCRdb re-called the 5' RACE reads through MiXCR, storing one row per CDR3 protein. The sample holds about 830,000 distinct CDR3 sequences, about three fifths seen once. Study-wide results and limits: Greater diversity and more naive CD4+ cells were seen in long-lived donors than in aged donors.

Comments on this clonotype: Its specificity is not known.

The source of this sequence is a man aged 30 to 39 in good health. Input material: blood. The chain is built from TRBV21-1 and TRBJ2-1; no DNA check was done on the table's D call, TRBD2. TRBV21-1 is a documented pseudogene. CDR3: CASRENEAGGDDEQFF. CDR3 coding DNA: TGTGCCAGCAGAGAAAACGAAGCGGGAGGGGACGATGAGCAGTTCTTC.